The 25 T cell receptor beta chains in this list originate from one sample, sequenced in a study of cytomegalovirus exposure and HLA in healthy donors. 13 Jbeta primers and 60 Vbeta primers were used for the PCR. Assay used: immunoSEQ multiplex PCR; TCRdb lists only in-frame clones, some missing. This sample's clone table lists about 130,000 clones. The sample taken for sequencing was PBMCs. These receptors all stem from a woman in her forties in good health and CMV-seropositive.

The rearrangement uses TRBV5-1 and TRBJ2-7; TRBD1 matches at 9 bases. V was clipped by 4 bases and J by 5 bases; unmatched bases: 7. This CDR3 contains 14 residues. CDR1 and CDR2 (germline): SGHRS, YFSETQ. The CDR3 DNA reads TGCGCCAGCAGCCTGGGACAGGGTATGGACGAGCAGTACTTC. Residues: CASSLGQGMDEQYF. Together with reference TRBV5-1 and TRBJ2-7, the CDR3 gives the full variable domain: KAGVTQTPRYLIKTRGQQVTLSCSPISGHRSVSWYQQTPGQGLQFLFEYFSETQRNKGNFPGRFSGRQFSNSRSEMNVSTLELGDSALYLCASSLGQGMDEQYFGPGTRLTVT.

The chain has TRBV7-9 and TRBJ2-1; D is possibly TRBD2 (5 bases). The CDR3 covers 15 residues. The V gene's germline CDR1 is SEHNR and CDR2 FQNEAQ (reference sequence). V dropped 3 bases and J dropped 5 bases, with 14 bases sitting between them. The CDR3 reads CASSFRAGLNNEQFF. CDR3 coding DNA: TGTGCCAGCAGCTTCCGGGCGGGTCTGAACAATGAGCAGTTCTTC.

The chain carries TRBV7-3 and TRBJ2-2; D call uncertain. There are 16 residues in the CDR3. Trimming left V 5 bases short and J 2 bases short, with 15 bases between. CDR1 and CDR2 (germline): SGHTA, FQGTGA. CDR3 in DNA: TGTGCCAGCAGCCGTGCTAGGTTAGGAAACACCGGGGAGCTGTTTTTT. Amino acid sequence: CASSRARLGNTGELFF.

Here the CDR3 DNA reads TGTGCCAGCAGTGAAAGAACTAGCGAGAACACCGGGGAGCTGTTTTTT. This encodes CASSERTSENTGELFF. The chain links TRBV25-1 to TRBJ2-2, with 7 nucleotides matching TRBD2. Germline CDR1 is MGHDK and CDR2 is SYGVNS. V was clipped by 2 bases and J by 1 base; unmatched bases: 4. The CDR3 totals 16 residues.

The chain links TRBV10-3 to TRBJ2-1, with 8 bases aligning to TRBD2. CDR1 is ENHRY, CDR2 SYGVKD, per germline. CDR3 length: 14 amino acids. The junction had 11 bases not matched to a gene; V was cut back by 10 bases and J by 6 bases. CDR3 in amino acids: CATKLADLFNEQFF. CDR3 bases: TGTGCCACCAAACTAGCGGACCTTTTCAATGAGCAGTTCTTC.

The rearrangement joins TRBV5-1 to TRBJ1-1; weak D call: TRBD1 (5 bases). The CDR3 runs 14 residues. Germline-derived CDR1 and CDR2 are SGHRS and YFSETQ. V lost 4 bases to trimming and J lost 5 bases, with 15 bases between them. The CDR3 coding sequence is TGCGCCAGCAGCCCCGGGACTTCAAGTACTGAAGCTTTCTTT. This codes for CASSPGTSSTEAFF.

The V gene is TRBV28, the J gene TRBJ1-5; D gene unclear. V was pared by 6 bases and J by 4 bases, with 7 bases between. Germline V lookup: CDR1 MDHEN, CDR2 SYDVKM. CDR3 length: 12 amino acids. The CDR3 reads CASRGLNQPQHF. CDR3 sequence (DNA): TGTGCCAGCAGGGGCTTAAATCAGCCCCAGCATTTT.

The rearrangement joins TRBV6-1 to TRBJ2-1, with TRBD2 identical over 7 bases. The CDR3 runs 13 residues. In germline, CDR1 is MNHNS, CDR2 SASEGT. V trimming: 7 bases; J trimming: 9 bases; junction bases outside the gene matches: 9. CDR3 sequence (DNA): TGTGCCAGCACCCTAAAGGGAGGGAGTGAGCAGTTCTTC. This translates into CASTLKGGSEQFF.

CDR3 nucleotide sequence: TGCGCCAGCAGCCCGGGACTAGCGGGACTGAACGAGCAGTACTTC. Its translation is CASSPGLAGLNEQYF. This chain uses TRBV5-1 with TRBJ2-5; 13 positions agree with TRBD2. The J call is in doubt because the DNA end fits TRBJ2-7 better. The CDR3 covers 15 residues. Germline V lookup: CDR1 SGHRS, CDR2 YFSETQ.

The genes are TRBV5-1 and TRBJ1-1, with a tentative D call TRBD1 (5 bases). CDR1 is SGHRS and CDR2 is YFSETQ in the germline V gene. The V and J ends lost 4 bases and 0 bases respectively, with 16 bases between them. The CDR3 consists of 16 residues. Here the CDR3 reads CASSRTLLRVNTEAFF. The CDR3 bases are TGCGCCAGCAGCCGGACACTCTTGAGAGTGAACACTGAAGCTTTCTTT.

J is TRBJ2-1 and V is TRBV7-3; D may be TRBD2 (6 bases). CDR3 length equals 12 residues. Germline V gene sequence: CDR1 SGHTA, CDR2 FQGTGA. Trimming took 1 base from V and 11 from J, leaving 9 bases between them. The CDR3 loop is CASSLRRGQQFF. CDR3 in DNA: TGTGCCAGCAGCTTAAGGCGGGGACAGCAGTTCTTC.

V gene TRBV30 combines with J gene TRBJ1-4; D unclear. The CDR3 spans 15 residues. V was shortened by 0 bases and J by 4 bases, with 12 bases between the two germline ends. Germline V gene data show CDR1 as GTSNPN and CDR2 as SVGIG (reference sequence). CDR3 loop: CAWSVPAGFNEKLFF. The CDR3, as DNA: TGTGCCTGGAGTGTACCCGCGGGATTTAATGAAAAACTGTTTTTT.

The chain employs TRBV28 and TRBJ2-2; 7 bases align to TRBD2. The CDR3 has 15 amino acids. The germline V gene encodes CDR1 MDHEN and CDR2 SYDVKM. V dropped 6 bases and J dropped 4; count of bases not matched to a gene: 8. In DNA, the CDR3 is TGTGCCAGCAGCTGGGGGGGAGGCCCCACCGGGGAGCTGTTTTTT. Residues: CASSWGGGPTGELFF.

V is TRBV5-1 and J is TRBJ1-1; D not certain. V lost 1 base and J 1 base, leaving 5 bases between the germline ends. CDR1 is SGHRS and CDR2 is YFSETQ in the germline V gene. CDR3 size: 13 residues. The CDR3 sequence is CASSLQRNTEAFF. For the CDR3, the DNA is TGCGCCAGCAGCTTGCAGCGGAACACTGAAGCTTTCTTT.

This chain connects TRBV5-1 to TRBJ2-7; 9 bases are shared with TRBD2. Losses at the gene ends were 3 bases for V and 5 bases for J; bases not matched to a gene: 9. Germline lookup yields CDR1 SGHRS and CDR2 YFSETQ. The CDR3 extends over 15 amino acids. The CDR3 coding sequence is TGCGCCAGCAGCTCGAGGAGCGGGAGGTTTGACGAGCAGTACTTC. As protein: CASSSRSGRFDEQYF.

This chain uses TRBV27 with TRBJ2-7, with TRBD1 matching 9 bases. Germline CDR1 MNHEY, CDR2 SMNVEV (reference sequence). The V and J ends lost 3 bases and 1 base, in that order; junction bases with no gene match: 1. This CDR3 is built from 14 residues. CDR3 sequence (DNA): TGTGCCAGCAGTTTGGGGACAGGGTCCTACGAGCAGTACTTC. Residues: CASSLGTGSYEQYF.

On this clone: One junction end disagrees with the germline gene, perhaps due to a read error. The genes are TRBV7-2 and TRBJ2-7, with 10 bases lining up with TRBD2. This CDR3 has 14 residues. Germline CDR1 reads SGHTA; CDR2 reads FQGNSA. The CDR3 loop is CASSLITASGGQSF. In nucleotides, the CDR3 is TGTGCCAGCAGCTTAATAACGGCTAGCGGGGGCCAGAGCTTC.

This chain joins TRBV11-2 and TRBJ1-2; possibly TRBD1 for D (6 bases). In germline, CDR1 is SGHAT, CDR2 FQNNGV. V was pared by 5 bases and J by 6 bases, with 13 bases between. The CDR3 is 13 amino acids. CDR3 in amino acids: CASSQDRSDGYTF. The CDR3, as DNA: TGTGCCAGCAGCCAGGACAGAAGTGATGGCTACACCTTC.

This chain connects TRBV9 to TRBJ2-7, with a weak D call TRBD2 (5 bases). This CDR3 has 13 amino acids. Trimming removed 8 bases from V and 3 bases from J, with 15 bases in between. The germline V gene has CDR1 SGDLS and CDR2 YYNGEE. CDR3 in DNA: TGTGCCAGTTCTTACGGACTGGGCTACGAGCAGTACTTC. This sequence encodes CASSYGLGYEQYF. Variable domain in full (rest from reference TRBV9 and TRBJ2-7): DSGVTQTPKHLITATGQRVTLRCSPRSGDLSVYWYQQSLDQGLQFLIQYYNGEERAKGNILERFSAQQFPDLHSELNLSSLELGDSALYFCASSYGLGYEQYFGPGTRLTVT.

V usage is TRBV4-3 and J usage is TRBJ1-1; weak D call: TRBD1 (6 bases). The ends were cut back, 4 bases at V and 5 bases at J, with 23 bases in the middle. Germline V gives CDR1 LGHNA, CDR2 YSLEER. The CDR3 is 17 residues long. CDR3: CASSPEGGATDRTEAFF. In DNA, the CDR3 is TGCGCCAGCAGCCCAGAGGGGGGGGCCACCGATCGGACTGAAGCTTTCTTT.

The chain combines TRBV7-9 with TRBJ2-7; the D gene is possibly TRBD2 (6 bases). CDR3 length: 14 amino acids. Germline V gene data show CDR1 as SEHNR and CDR2 as FQNEAQ (reference sequence). V was trimmed by 6 bases and J by 2 bases, leaving 14 bases between them. The CDR3 spells CASSSRDWAYEQYF. In DNA form, the CDR3 reads TGTGCCAGCAGTTCCCGGGACTGGGCCTACGAGCAGTACTTC.

In DNA, the CDR3 is TGTGCCAGTACCAGAACAGGGGTTCAAGAGACCCAGTACTTC. This gives the protein CASTRTGVQETQYF. V gene TRBV19 combines with J gene TRBJ2-5, with 7 nucleotides matching TRBD1. The CDR3 has 14 residues. V shed 7 bases and J 2 bases; nucleotides not matched to a gene: 7. Germline lookup yields CDR1 LNHDA and CDR2 SQIVND (reference sequence).

The chain carries TRBV19 and TRBJ2-3; TRBD2 agrees at 8 bases. From germline, CDR1 is LNHDA and CDR2 SQIVND (reference sequence). This CDR3 is built from 17 residues. The junction had 17 bases not matched to a gene; V was cut back by 5 bases and J by 7 bases. This chain's CDR3 is CASSASSTSGATNTQYF. For the CDR3, the DNA is TGTGCCAGTAGTGCCTCCTCTACTAGCGGTGCTACGAATACGCAGTATTTT.

The chain recombines TRBV19 with TRBJ2-6; 8 nucleotides agree with TRBD1. In germline, CDR1 is LNHDA, CDR2 SQIVND (reference sequence). V dropped 5 bases and J dropped 2; count of bases not matched to a gene: 8. The CDR3 extends over 17 amino acids. CDR3 loop: CASSFGTGSPGANVLTF. CDR3 bases: TGTGCCAGTAGTTTCGGGACAGGCAGCCCTGGGGCCAACGTCCTGACTTTC.

The chain carries TRBV4-2 and TRBJ2-2; D might be TRBD2 (5 bases). Trimming took 6 bases from V and 3 from J, leaving 11 bases between them. Germline values: CDR1 LGHNA, CDR2 YNFKEQ. This CDR3 has 14 residues. The CDR3 protein is CASSSKGDTGELFF. In DNA form, the CDR3 reads TGTGCCAGCAGTAGTAAGGGAGACACCGGGGAGCTGTTTTTT.